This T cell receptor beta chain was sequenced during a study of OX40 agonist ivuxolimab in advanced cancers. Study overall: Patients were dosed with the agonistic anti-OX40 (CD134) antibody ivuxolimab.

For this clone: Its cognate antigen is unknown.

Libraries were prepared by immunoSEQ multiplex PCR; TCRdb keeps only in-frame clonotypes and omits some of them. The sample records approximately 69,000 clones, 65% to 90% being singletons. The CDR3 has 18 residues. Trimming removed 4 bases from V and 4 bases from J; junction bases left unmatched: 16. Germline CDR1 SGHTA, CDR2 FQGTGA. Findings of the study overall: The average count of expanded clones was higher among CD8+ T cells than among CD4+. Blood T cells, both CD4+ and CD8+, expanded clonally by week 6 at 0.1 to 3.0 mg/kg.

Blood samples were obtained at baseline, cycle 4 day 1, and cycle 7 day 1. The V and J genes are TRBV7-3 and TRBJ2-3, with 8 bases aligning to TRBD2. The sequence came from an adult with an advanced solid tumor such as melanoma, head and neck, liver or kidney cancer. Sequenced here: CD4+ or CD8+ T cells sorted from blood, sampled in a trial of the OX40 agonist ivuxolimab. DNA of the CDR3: TGTGCCAGCAGCTCCCCGCTTGGGGGCGGGGGGACGCCAGATACGCAGTATTTT. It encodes CASSSPLGGGGTPDTQYF.